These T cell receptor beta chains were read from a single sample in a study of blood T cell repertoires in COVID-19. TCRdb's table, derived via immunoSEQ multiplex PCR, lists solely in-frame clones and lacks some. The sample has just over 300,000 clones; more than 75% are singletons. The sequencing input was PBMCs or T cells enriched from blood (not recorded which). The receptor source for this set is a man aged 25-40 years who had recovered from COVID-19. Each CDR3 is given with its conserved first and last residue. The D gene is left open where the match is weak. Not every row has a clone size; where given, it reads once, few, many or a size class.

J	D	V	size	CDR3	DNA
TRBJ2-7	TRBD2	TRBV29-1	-	CSVAGPPYEQYF	TGCAGCGTAGCGGGACCACCATACGAGCAGTACTTC
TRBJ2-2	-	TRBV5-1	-	CASAHSTGELFF	TGCGCCAGCGCCCACAGCACCGGGGAGCTGTTTTTT
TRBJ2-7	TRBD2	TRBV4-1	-	CASSQDGTSGTYEQYF	TGCGCCAGCAGCCAAGACGGGACTAGCGGGACCTACGAGCAGTACTTC
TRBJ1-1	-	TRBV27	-	CASSIGGAGHTEAFF	TGTGCCAGCAGCATTGGGGGGGCGGGACACACTGAAGCTTTCTTT
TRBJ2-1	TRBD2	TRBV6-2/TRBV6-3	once	CASSRTSGNNEQFF	TGTGCCAGCAGTAGGACTAGCGGGAACAATGAGCAGTTCTTC
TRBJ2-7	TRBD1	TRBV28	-	CASSLSGTGLYEQYF	TGTGCCAGCAGTTTATCCGGGACAGGGCTCTACGAGCAGTACTTC
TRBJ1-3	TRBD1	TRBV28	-	CASSSPQGAGGNTIYF	TGTGCCAGCAGTTCGCCCCAGGGGGCGGGCGGAAACACCATATATTTT
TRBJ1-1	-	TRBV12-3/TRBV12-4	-	CASSLVQRGEAFF	TGTGCCAGCAGTTTAGTCCAACGGGGGGAAGCTTTCTTT
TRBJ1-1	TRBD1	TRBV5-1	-	CASSTGQGLNTEAFF	TGCGCCAGCAGCACCGGACAGGGGCTGAACACTGAAGCTTTCTTT
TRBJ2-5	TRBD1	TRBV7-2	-	CASSYRTGDQETQYF	TGTGCCAGCAGCTACAGGACAGGGGACCAAGAGACCCAGTACTTC
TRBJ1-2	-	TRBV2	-	CASSESWASWGDYGYTF	TGTGCCAGCAGTGAAAGTTGGGCTTCCTGGGGGGACTATGGCTACACCTTC
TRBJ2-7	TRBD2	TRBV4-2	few	CASSQEGSGLAGGQHF	TGTGCCAGCAGCCAAGAGGGATCCGGGCTAGCGGGAGGTCAGCACTTC
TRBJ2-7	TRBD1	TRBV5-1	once	CASTEPGQRGEQYF	TGCGCCAGCACAGAACCGGGACAGAGAGGCGAGCAGTACTTC
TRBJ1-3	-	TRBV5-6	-	CASSFRHLGNTIYF	TGTGCCAGCAGCTTCCGACACCTAGGAAACACCATATATTTT
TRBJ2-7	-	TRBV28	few	CASSLVQSYEQYF	TGTGCCAGCAGTTTGGTACAGTCCTACGAGCAGTACTTC
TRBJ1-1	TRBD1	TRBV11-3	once	CASSPGQENTEAFF	TGTGCCAGCAGCCCGGGACAGGAGAACACTGAAGCTTTCTTT
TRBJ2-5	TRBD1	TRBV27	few	CASSFGTGGRETQYF	TGTGCCAGCAGTTTCGGTACAGGGGGCCGGGAGACCCAGTACTTC
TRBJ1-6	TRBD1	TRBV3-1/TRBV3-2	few	CASSQDGGQGNSPLHF	TGTGCCAGCAGCCAAGATGGGGGACAGGGAAACTCACCCCTCCACTTT
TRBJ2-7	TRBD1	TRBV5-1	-	CASSSGQGYEQYF	TGCGCCAGCAGCTCTGGACAGGGCTACGAGCAGTACTTC
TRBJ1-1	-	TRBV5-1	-	CASSYGGEVTEAFF	TGCGCCAGCAGCTACGGAGGGGAGGTTACTGAAGCTTTCTTT
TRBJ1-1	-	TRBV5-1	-	CASSLANMGLNEAFF	TGCGCCAGCAGCTTGGCCAATATGGGCCTAAATGAAGCTTTCTTT
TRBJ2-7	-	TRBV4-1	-	CASSPLNYRDYEQYF	TGCGCCAGCAGCCCCTTAAATTACAGGGATTACGAGCAGTACTTC
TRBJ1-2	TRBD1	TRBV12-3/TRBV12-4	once	CASRGTENYGYTF	TGTGCCAGCAGGGGGACAGAGAACTATGGCTACACCTTC
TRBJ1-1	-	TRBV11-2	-	CASSLAGQMNTEAFF	TGTGCCAGCAGCTTAGCGGGACAAATGAACACTGAAGCTTTCTTT
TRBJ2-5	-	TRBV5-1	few	CASSWDRAGRQETQYF	TGCGCCAGCAGCTGGGATCGGGCAGGGCGACAAGAGACCCAGTACTTC
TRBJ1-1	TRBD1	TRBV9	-	CASSVEVGGATEAFF	TGTGCCAGCAGCGTAGAAGTAGGGGGCGCGACTGAAGCTTTCTTT
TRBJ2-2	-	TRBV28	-	CASSTTVGELFF	TGTGCCAGCAGTACCACAGTCGGGGAGCTGTTTTTT
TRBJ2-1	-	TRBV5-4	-	CASSLDTTYNEQFF	TGTGCCAGCAGCTTGGATACAACCTACAATGAGCAGTTCTTC
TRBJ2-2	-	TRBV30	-	CAWTRSVPTGELFF	TGTGCCTGGACTAGAAGTGTCCCCACCGGGGAGCTGTTTTTT
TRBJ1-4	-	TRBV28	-	CASSFPQQDANEKLFF	TGTGCCAGCAGTTTCCCCCAACAGGATGCTAATGAAAAACTGTTTTTT
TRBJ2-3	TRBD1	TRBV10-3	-	CAISETKGQGGTDTQYF	TGTGCCATCAGTGAGACAAAGGGACAGGGGGGCACAGATACGCAGTATTTT
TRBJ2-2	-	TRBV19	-	CATLSQANTGELFF	TGTGCCACGCTCTCGCAGGCGAACACCGGGGAGCTGTTTTTT
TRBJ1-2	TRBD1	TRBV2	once	CASPRPGSRGLNGYTF	TGTGCCAGCCCCCGACCCGGGAGCAGGGGGCTGAATGGCTACACCTTC
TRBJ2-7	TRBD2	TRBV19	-	CASSRLAGDSYEQYF	TGTGCCAGTAGCCGACTAGCGGGGGACTCCTACGAGCAGTACTTC
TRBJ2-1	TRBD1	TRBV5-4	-	CASRLTGGSSYNEQFF	TGTGCCAGCAGGTTGACAGGGGGATCTTCCTACAATGAGCAGTTCTTC
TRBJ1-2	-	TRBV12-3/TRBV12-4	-	CASRTPGGGYTF	TGTGCCAGCAGAACACCTGGTGGTGGCTACACCTTC
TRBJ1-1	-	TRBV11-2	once	CASGGWGRNTEAFF	TGTGCCAGCGGGGGCTGGGGGCGGAACACTGAAGCTTTCTTT
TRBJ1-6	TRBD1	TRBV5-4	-	CASSWTGNNSPLHF	TGTGCCAGCAGCTGGACAGGGAATAATTCACCCCTCCACTTT
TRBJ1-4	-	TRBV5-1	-	CASSSQGVANEKLFF	TGCGCCAGCAGCTCCCAGGGTGTTGCTAATGAAAAACTGTTTTTT
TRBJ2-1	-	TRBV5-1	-	CASNLERASYNEQFF	TGCGCCAGCAACCTTGAGCGGGCCTCCTACAATGAGCAGTTCTTC
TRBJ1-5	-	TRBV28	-	CASSTIYRLEQPQHF	TGTGCCAGCAGTACCATATACAGGTTAGAACAGCCCCAGCATTTT
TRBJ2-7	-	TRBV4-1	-	CASSLNSYEQYF	TGCGCCAGCAGCCTTAACAGCTACGAGCAGTACTTC
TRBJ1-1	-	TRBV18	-	CASSPSHRANTEAFF	TGTGCCAGCTCACCATCCCACAGGGCCAACACTGAAGCTTTCTTT
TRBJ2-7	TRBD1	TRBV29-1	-	CSVEFVGRQGVYEQYF	TGCAGCGTTGAATTCGTTGGGCGACAGGGGGTCTACGAGCAGTACTTC
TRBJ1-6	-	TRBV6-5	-	CASKGGATYNSPLHF	TGTGCCAGCAAGGGAGGGGCTACTTATAATTCACCCCTCCACTTT
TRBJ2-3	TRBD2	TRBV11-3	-	CASSRTSGGARDTQYF	TGTGCCAGCAGCAGGACTAGCGGGGGGGCCCGAGATACGCAGTATTTT
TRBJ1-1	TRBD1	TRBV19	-	CATENRGNTEAFF	TGTGCCACCGAGAACAGGGGAAACACTGAAGCTTTCTTT
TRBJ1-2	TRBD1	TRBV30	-	CAWRDDRVDGYTF	TGTGCCTGGAGGGACGACAGGGTGGATGGCTACACCTTC
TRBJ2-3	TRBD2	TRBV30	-	CAWRLAGDFGTQYF	TGTGCCTGGAGGCTAGCGGGAGATTTCGGTACGCAGTATTTT
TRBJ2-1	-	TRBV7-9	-	CASSPVFNEQFF	TGTGCCAGCAGCCCTGTGTTCAATGAGCAGTTCTTC
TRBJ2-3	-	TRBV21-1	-	CASSAYSLSTDTQYF	TGTGCCAGCAGCGCCTACTCGTTAAGCACAGATACGCAGTATTTT
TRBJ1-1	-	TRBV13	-	CASSLREGDTEAFF	TGTGCCAGCAGCCTACGCGAGGGAGACACTGAAGCTTTCTTT
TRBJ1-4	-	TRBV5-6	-	CASSLPGATNEKLFF	TGTGCCAGCAGCTTGCCAGGGGCGACTAATGAAAAACTGTTTTTT
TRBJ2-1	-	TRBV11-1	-	CASNHVEAGEQFF	TGTGCCAGCAACCATGTCGAGGCGGGTGAGCAGTTCTTC
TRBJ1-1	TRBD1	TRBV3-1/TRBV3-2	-	CASSQDLGTGGMNTEAFF	TGTGCCAGCAGCCAAGACTTAGGGACAGGGGGCATGAACACTGAAGCTTTCTTT
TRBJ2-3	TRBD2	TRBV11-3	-	CASSPTSGLGTQYF	TGTGCCAGCAGCCCAACAAGCGGACTAGGTACGCAGTATTTT
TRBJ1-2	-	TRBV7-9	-	CASSLREYGYTF	TGTGCCAGCAGCTTGAGGGAGTATGGTTACACCTTC
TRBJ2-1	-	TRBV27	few	CASSLSIGSERNEQFF	TGTGCCAGCAGTTTATCGATCGGATCTGAGCGAAACGAGCAGTTCTTC